This TCR beta chain was sequenced in a study of cytomegalovirus exposure and HLA in healthy donors. Study summary: The 130 or so validation repertoires, a later analysis reported, used the same platform as the approximately 700 first-cohort repertoires. Findings and caveats of the study: In the 120 validation repertoires, a later analysis found that first-cohort TCR clusters tended to co-occur. Many donors carried some public TCRs, although rarity characterized most TCR sequences. Accounts indicate the classifier identified cytomegalovirus status with strong specificity and sensitivity.

As to this clone: Its antigen is unknown. This CDR3 is also generated by other DNA sequences in the sample.

Trimming removed 6 bases at V and 9 bases at J, with 18 bases between. Germline CDR1 and CDR2: SNHLY and FYNNEI. The CDR3 sequence is 14 residues long. Profiled with immunoSEQ multiplex PCR; TCRdb holds only in-frame clones, not every one. The data hold about 180,000 clones, with about 89% observed a single time. The chain has TRBV2 and TRBJ2-1, with D tentatively TRBD2 (6 bases). The TCR originated in a man younger than 35 in good health and CMV-seropositive. Sequencing was performed on PBMCs. CDR3 sequence reads: CASRLLLSGLEQFF. As DNA, the CDR3 is TGTGCCAGCAGACTCTTGCTGAGCGGGCTTGAGCAGTTCTTC.